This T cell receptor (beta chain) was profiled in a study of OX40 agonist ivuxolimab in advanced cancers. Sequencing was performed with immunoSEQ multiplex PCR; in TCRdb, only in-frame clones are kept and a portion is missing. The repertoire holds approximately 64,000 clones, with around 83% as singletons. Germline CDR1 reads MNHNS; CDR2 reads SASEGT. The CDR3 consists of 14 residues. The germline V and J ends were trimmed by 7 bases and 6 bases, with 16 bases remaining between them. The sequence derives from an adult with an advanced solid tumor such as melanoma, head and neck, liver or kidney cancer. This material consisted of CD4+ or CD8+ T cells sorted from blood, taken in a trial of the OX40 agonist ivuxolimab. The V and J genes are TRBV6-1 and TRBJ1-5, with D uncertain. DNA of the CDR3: TGTGCCAGCATGAGTCAAGGGTTCGGTCAGCCCCAGCATTTT. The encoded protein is CASMSQGFGQPQHF.